Sequencing of this TCR beta chain was carried out in a study of identical twins. CDR3 length equals 13 residues. V gave up 5 bases and J gave up 5 bases; unmatched junction bases: 7. The germline V gene encodes CDR1 DFQATT and CDR2 SNEGSKA (reference sequence). TCRdb processed the 5' RACE reads anew with MiXCR; each CDR3 protein has one entry. The sample includes 1.5 million to 2 million distinct CDR3 sequences, about 32% of them seen just once. This rearrangement joins TRBV20-1 to TRBJ2-7, with TRBD1 identical over 9 bases. The sequenced sample consisted of cord blood. The clonotype originates from a newborn girl in good health. The CDR3 DNA reads TGCAGTGCTTCGGACAGGGGAATCGACGAGCAGTACTTC. Its translation is CSASDRGIDEQYF.